The 17 T cell receptor beta chains reported below all come from one sample, sequenced in a study of cytomegalovirus exposure and HLA in healthy donors. The PCR made use of 60 Vbeta and 13 Jbeta primers. Assay used: immunoSEQ multiplex PCR; TCRdb lists only in-frame clones, some missing. The sample yields 150,000 to 200,000 clones, about 80% seen once. The sample consisted of PBMCs. The source of these receptors is a woman aged 40 to 55 in good health and CMV-seronegative.

The chain carries TRBV27 and TRBJ2-1; D not resolved. V was cut by 4 bases and J by 7 bases, with 17 bases left in between. The CDR3 is 15 amino acids. The germline CDR1 and CDR2 sequences are MNHEY and SMNVEV (reference sequence). Here the CDR3 DNA reads TGTGCCAGCAGTTCCTTGGGCTCCCTGCTGAATGAGCAGTTCTTC. Translating it yields CASSSLGSLLNEQFF.

The chain uses TRBV19 and TRBJ2-1, with TRBD2 matching 8 bases. This CDR3 has 17 amino acids. With 4 bases clipped from V and 5 bases from J, the junction kept 13 bases outside the gene matches. Germline lookup yields CDR1 LNHDA and CDR2 SQIVND (reference sequence). The CDR3 here is CASSTWSPGGNHNEQFF. The CDR3 DNA reads TGTGCCAGTAGTACCTGGTCCCCGGGAGGGAATCACAATGAGCAGTTCTTC. The complete variable domain, with remaining parts taken from reference TRBV19 and TRBJ2-1, reads DGGITQSPKYLFRKEGQNVTLSCEQNLNHDAMYWYRQDPGQGLRLIYYSQIVNDFQKGDIAEGYSVSREKKESFPLTVTSAQKNPTAFYLCASSTWSPGGNHNEQFFGPGTRLTVL.

This clone occurred a few times. This chain connects TRBV7-2 to TRBJ2-7, with TRBD2 matching over 10 bases. There are 16 residues in the CDR3. The ends lost 5 bases at V and 1 base at J; junction bases unmatched: 8. The germline gives CDR1 SGHTA, CDR2 FQGNSA. The CDR3 protein is CASSRTSGKTSYEQYF. The CDR3 DNA is TGTGCCAGCAGCAGGACTAGCGGAAAAACATCCTACGAGCAGTACTTC.

The chain uses TRBV15 and TRBJ1-3, with D perhaps matching TRBD1 (6 bases). The ends were cut back, 6 bases at V and 4 bases at J, with 16 bases in the middle. This CDR3 is 15 amino acids long. Germline V CDR1 and CDR2: LNHNV, YYDKDF (reference sequence). In DNA form, the CDR3 reads TGTGCCACCAGGGACCGGGACAAGGGAGGAAACACCATATATTTT. Its protein product is CATRDRDKGGNTIYF.

The chain employs TRBV10-2 and TRBJ2-5; a weak D match, TRBD1 (5 bases). In germline, CDR1 is WSHSY, CDR2 SAAADI. The ends were cut back, 7 bases at V and 5 bases at J, with 14 bases in the middle. The CDR3 is 13 amino acids. CDR3 coding DNA: TGCGCCAGCAAGGGGCAGGGTAAGGAGACCCAGTACTTC. Residues: CASKGQGKETQYF.

This chain links TRBV12-5 with TRBJ1-2; 10 bases map to TRBD1. The germline V gene encodes CDR1 LGHNT and CDR2 FRNRAP. J was trimmed by 4 bases and V by 3 bases; bases with no gene match: 5. The CDR3 totals 15 residues. CDR3 amino acids: CASGLGQGGFYGYTF. The CDR3 DNA is TGTGCTAGTGGTTTAGGACAGGGGGGGTTCTATGGCTACACCTTC. Based on the CDR3 plus reference TRBV12-5 and TRBJ1-2, the full variable domain is DARVTQTPRHKVTEMGQEVTMRCQPILGHNTVFWYRQTMMQGLELLAYFRNRAPLDDSGMPKDRFSAEMPDATLATLKIQPSEPRDSAVYFCASGLGQGGFYGYTFGSGTRLTVV.

This sequence joins TRBV30 and TRBJ1-2; D call uncertain. V lost 3 bases and J lost 4, with 12 bases in between. The CDR3 spans 13 residues. Germline V gene lookup returns CDR1 GTSNPN and CDR2 SVGIG (reference sequence). This CDR3 is CAWRGLPVYGYTF. CDR3 nucleotides: TGTGCCTGGAGAGGACTTCCGGTCTATGGCTACACCTTC. The variable domain in full, completed from reference TRBV30 and TRBJ1-2, reads SQTIHQWPATLVQPVGSPLSLECTVEGTSNPNLYWYRQAAGRGLQLLFYSVGIGQISSEVPQNLSASRPQDRQFILSSKKLLLSDSGFYLCAWRGLPVYGYTFGSGTRLTVV.

The gene calls are TRBV30 and TRBJ1-4, with D possibly matching TRBD1 (5 bases). The CDR3 contains 16 residues. V lost 0 bases and J 1 base, leaving 12 bases between the germline ends. Germline lookup yields CDR1 GTSNPN and CDR2 SVGIG (reference sequence). The CDR3 protein is CAWSVFPGKTNEKLFF. In DNA form, the CDR3 reads TGTGCCTGGAGTGTTTTCCCAGGGAAAACTAATGAAAAACTGTTTTTT.

V gene TRBV2 combines with J gene TRBJ1-2; D is perhaps TRBD1 (5 bases). Germline V gene sequence: CDR1 SNHLY, CDR2 FYNNEI. Trimming removed 3 bases from V and 7 bases from J, with 9 bases in between. CDR3 length: 12 residues. CDR3 amino acids: CASSEGRVGYTF. DNA for the CDR3: TGTGCCAGCAGTGAGGGCAGGGTTGGCTACACCTTC. Together with reference TRBV2 and TRBJ1-2, the CDR3 gives the full variable domain: EPEVTQTPSHQVTQMGQEVILRCVPISNHLYFYWYRQILGQKVEFLVSFYNNEISEKSEIFDDQFSVERPDGSNFTLKIRSTKLEDSAMYFCASSEGRVGYTFGSGTRLTVV.

V gene TRBV25-1 combines with J gene TRBJ2-2; 10 nucleotides match TRBD1. Germline V gene data show CDR1 as MGHDK and CDR2 as SYGVNS. With 3 bases clipped from V and 6 bases from J, the junction kept 7 bases outside the gene matches. The CDR3 loop spans 16 amino acids. CDR3 residues: CASSEFRTGGPGELFF. CDR3 sequence (DNA): TGTGCCAGCAGTGAGTTTCGGACAGGGGGGCCCGGGGAGCTGTTTTTT.

The V gene is TRBV21-1, the J gene TRBJ1-2. TRBV21-1 is annotated as a pseudogene. There are 16 residues in the CDR3. CDR3 sequence (DNA): TGTGCCAGCAGTCGGCTGGTTGGAGCCGCTAACTATGGCTACACCTTC. It codes for CASSRLVGAANYGYTF.

Here the CDR3 reads CAIRTGGPNQPQHF. CDR3 coding DNA: TGCGCCATACGAACAGGGGGCCCCAATCAGCCCCAGCATTTT. The chain couples TRBV23-1 to TRBJ1-5, with TRBD1 matching 9 bases. TRBV23-1 is marked as an open reading frame, function uncertain. The CDR3 extends over 14 amino acids. V gave up 10 bases and J gave up 3 bases; unmatched junction bases: 7.

This rearrangement joins TRBV6-6 to TRBJ2-1, with TRBD2 identical over 8 bases. Trimming cost V 5 bases and J 2 bases; bases outside gene matches: 8. The CDR3 is 16 residues long. Germline V lookup: CDR1 MNHNY, CDR2 SVGAGI (reference sequence). In DNA form, the CDR3 reads TGTGCCAGCAGTACACGCAGCGGGAGCACCTACAATGAGCAGTTCTTC. Its translation is CASSTRSGSTYNEQFF.

The chain joins TRBV28 to TRBJ2-3; D gene uncertain. The CDR3 sequence is 12 residues long. CDR1 and CDR2 from the germline V gene are MDHEN and SYDVKM. V was trimmed by 6 bases and J by 2 bases, leaving 6 bases between them. In nucleotides, the CDR3 is TGTGCCAGCAGCACACCCACAGATACGCAGTATTTT. Residues: CASSTPTDTQYF.

This chain joins TRBV5-4 and TRBJ2-7; the D gene is possibly TRBD1 (6 bases). Trimming took off 4 bases at V and 6 bases at J, with 20 bases between the two ends. CDR3 length: 15 residues. Germline V CDR1 and CDR2: SGHNT, YYREEE (reference sequence). CDR3 in DNA: TGTGCCAGCAGCCCCCGGCTGGGACAAACATCCGAGCAGTACGTC. Its protein product is CASSPRLGQTSEQYV.

The chain's CDR3 is CASSQEAVAGGVGGGEKLFF. CDR3 coding DNA: TGCGCCAGCAGCCAAGAAGCCGTCGCAGGGGGAGTCGGGGGAGGTGAAAAACTGTTTTTT. The chain uses TRBV4-1 and TRBJ1-4, with TRBD1 matching over 7 bases. CDR1 and CDR2 from the germline V gene are MGHRA and YSYEKL. This CDR3 spans 20 amino acids. V lost 0 bases and J lost 7; bases outside the gene matches: 20.

The genes are TRBV6-6 and TRBJ1-1, with D maybe TRBD1 (6 bases). Trimming stripped 2 bases from V and 4 bases from J, with 14 bases between. Germline assignment: CDR1 MNHNY and CDR2 SVGAGI (reference sequence). This CDR3 region has 15 residues. The CDR3 region is CASSYPPGVGTEAFF. In nucleotides, the CDR3 is TGTGCCAGCAGTTACCCCCCAGGGGTGGGCACTGAAGCTTTCTTT.